Below, 32 T cell receptor beta chains from the same sample are listed, as sequenced in a study of T cell repertoires in cytomegalovirus infection (dated by TCRdb to about 2019). Interpreted using the paper, the treatment or condition label stands for: in vitro stimulation with specific CMV peptide epitopes to enrich CMV-specific T cells. No antigen has been identified for these receptors. Sequencing instrument: Illumina HiSeq 1500. TCRdb's own reprocessing of the public reads used fastp at Q25 and MiXCR and kept productive beta chains. Each CDR3 protein appears once, grouped with its most common genes and DNA. This sample has approximately 120,000 distinct CDR3 sequences in its table, and around 29% of those were observed once. The ten largest make up roughly 81% of the sample. The sequencing here drew on CD8+ T cells from cultured PBMCs, taken from culture after CMV antigen stimulation. These receptors were obtained from a human donor in good health (CMV status not recorded). Some clones in this sample may be carry-over from other donors' samples.

This clonotype was seen ten or more times. The rearrangement uses TRBV11-3 and TRBJ2-5; 7 positions agree with TRBD2. Germline V gene data show CDR1 as SGHNT and CDR2 as YENEEA. After removal of 1 base from V and 2 bases from J, the junction contained 4 bases not matched to a gene. The CDR3 has 15 residues. CDR3: CASSLVPGGQETQYF. Here the CDR3 DNA reads TGTGCCAGCAGCTTAGTTCCGGGGGGACAAGAGACCCAGTACTTC. The whole variable domain, remainder taken from reference TRBV11-3 and TRBJ2-5, is EAGVVQSPRYKIIEKKQPVAFWCNPISGHNTLYWYLQNLGQGPELLIRYENEEAVDDSQLPKDRFSAERLKGVDSTLKIQPAELGDSAVYLCASSLVPGGQETQYFGPGTRLLVL.

This clonotype was picked up a small number of times. V usage is TRBV7-9 and J usage is TRBJ2-7, with 10 bases aligning to TRBD2. CDR1 and CDR2 (germline): SEHNR, FQNEAQ (reference sequence). The CDR3 sequence is 15 residues long. V lost 5 bases to trimming and J lost 7 bases; unmatched junction nucleotides: 11. CDR3 sequence (DNA): TGTGCCAGCAGCCCGGGGACTAGCGCCTTGGGAGAGCAGTACTTC. Protein sequence: CASSPGTSALGEQYF. Complete variable domain (other parts from reference TRBV7-9 and TRBJ2-7): DTGVSQNPRHKITKRGQNVTFRCDPISEHNRLYWYRQTLGQGPEFLTYFQNEAQLEKSRLLSDRFSAERPKGSFSTLEIQRTEQGDSAMYLCASSPGTSALGEQYFGPGTRLTVT.

The chain uses TRBV27 and TRBJ2-4; 7 positions agree with TRBD2. Trimming removed 3 bases from V and 7 bases from J; junction bases left unmatched: 3. The CDR3 spans 13 residues. Per the germline V gene, CDR1 is MNHEY and CDR2 is SMNVEV (reference sequence). The CDR3 DNA follows: TGTGCCAGCAGTTTGGGGGGGTACAACATTCAGTACTTC. The encoded protein is CASSLGGYNIQYF.

In this sample, this clonotype turned up a few times. V is TRBV20-1 and J is TRBJ2-7; 10 bases fit TRBD1. The germline gives CDR1 DFQATT, CDR2 SNEGSKA (reference sequence). The V gene end was trimmed by 3 bases and the J gene end by 3 bases; junction bases not matched to a gene: 2. The CDR3 consists of 13 residues. Here the CDR3 DNA reads TGCAGTGCTAGGACAGGGGGCTACTACGAGCAGTACTTC. Translating gives CSARTGGYYEQYF.

This clonotype was detected many times. The genes are TRBV6-1 and TRBJ1-1, with D unresolved. This CDR3 region has 19 residues. V lost 0 bases to trimming and J lost 0 bases, with 20 bases between them. Germline V lookup: CDR1 MNHNS, CDR2 SASEGT. The CDR3 loop reads CASSEAAAFGGWVNTEAFF. Written as DNA, the CDR3 is TGTGCCAGCAGTGAAGCGGCCGCTTTTGGAGGATGGGTGAACACTGAAGCTTTCTTT.

V and J are TRBV12-3 or TRBV12-4 and TRBJ2-7, with 9 bases fitting TRBD1. V lost 3 bases, J lost 2 bases, and 5 bases stayed unmatched. The CDR3 runs to 15 residues. The DNA for the CDR3 is TGTGCCAGCAGTTTGCTCGGGACAGGGCCCTACGAGCAGTACTTC. Translated: CASSLLGTGPYEQYF.

This clonotype was seen only a few times. V gene TRBV28 combines with J gene TRBJ2-3; TRBD2 matches 11 bases. The CDR3 covers 17 residues. Germline CDR1 is MDHEN and CDR2 is SYDVKM. V lost 3 bases and J lost 3; bases outside the gene matches: 8. The CDR3 is CASSFPRLAGLTDTQYF. CDR3 coding DNA: TGTGCCAGCAGTTTCCCTCGACTAGCGGGGTTAACAGATACGCAGTATTTT.

The rearrangement joins TRBV2 to TRBJ1-5; D unclear. V was pared by 0 bases and J by 8 bases, with 23 bases between. The CDR3 is 18 amino acids. The V gene's germline CDR1 is SNHLY and CDR2 FYNNEI. Here the CDR3 reads CASSEALQPPEDLEPQHF. In DNA form, the CDR3 reads TGTGCCAGCAGTGAAGCGCTTCAACCCCCGGAGGACTTGGAGCCCCAGCATTTT.

This clonotype came up many times. V gene TRBV7-2 combines with J gene TRBJ1-5; D remains ambiguous. This CDR3 has 14 residues. CDR1 is SGHTA, CDR2 FQGNSA, per germline. The V gene lost 5 bases and the J gene lost 0 bases, with 8 bases spanning the gap. Here the CDR3 DNA reads TGTGCCAGCAGCCAATGGGCTAGCAATCAGCCCCAGCATTTT. It specifies CASSQWASNQPQHF.

This clonotype was found a few times. This rearrangement joins TRBV6-1 to TRBJ1-2; D gene ambiguous. Trimming took 2 bases from V and 9 from J, leaving 16 bases between them. This CDR3 comprises 14 residues. CDR1 and CDR2 (germline): MNHNS, SASEGT. CDR3 DNA sequence: TGTGCCAGCAGTGAAAACCCAACATGGGGTAGCTACACCTTC. It is translated as CASSENPTWGSYTF.

The rearrangement links TRBV6-5 to TRBJ2-1, with TRBD2 matching over 11 bases. The V and J ends lost 2 bases and 10 bases, in that order; junction bases with no gene match: 7. Per germline, CDR1 MNHEY and CDR2 SVGAGI. This CDR3 contains 15 residues. CDR3 DNA: TGTGCCAGCAGTTACGGGTCTAGCGGGGGGACAGAGCAGTTCTTC. As protein: CASSYGSSGGTEQFF.

V gene TRBV2 combines with J gene TRBJ2-7, with 8 nucleotides matching TRBD1. The CDR3 extends over 13 amino acids. Trimming at V came to 6 bases and at J to 2 bases, leaving 3 bases not matched to a gene. Germline assignment: CDR1 SNHLY and CDR2 FYNNEI. The CDR3 region is CASRSGQAYEQYF. Written as DNA, the CDR3 is TGTGCCAGCAGATCGGGACAGGCCTACGAGCAGTACTTC. The full variable domain, completed using reference TRBV2 and TRBJ2-7, is EPEVTQTPSHQVTQMGQEVILRCVPISNHLYFYWYRQILGQKVEFLVSFYNNEISEKSEIFDDQFSVERPDGSNFTLKIRSTKLEDSAMYFCASRSGQAYEQYFGPGTRLTVT.

The rearrangement uses TRBV19 and TRBJ1-1, with D perhaps TRBD1 (5 bases). The ends were cut back, 5 bases at V and 7 bases at J, with 14 bases in the middle. This CDR3 region has 13 residues. Germline values: CDR1 LNHDA, CDR2 SQIVND (reference sequence). For the CDR3, the DNA is TGTGCCAGTAGTGCAATGACAGCAAGTGAAGCTTTCTTT. This gives the protein CASSAMTASEAFF.

This chain uses TRBV14 with TRBJ2-3; TRBD2 matches 9 bases. Trimming removed 4 bases from V and 2 bases from J; junction bases left unmatched: 4. Germline assignment: CDR1 SGHDN and CDR2 FVKESK. CDR3 length: 15 residues. The CDR3 protein is CASSLLAGFTDTQYF. CDR3 sequence (DNA): TGTGCCAGCAGCCTTCTAGCGGGATTCACAGATACGCAGTATTTT.

By sample share, this clonotype is medium-sized. The chain carries TRBV6-1 and TRBJ2-7; perhaps D is TRBD1 or TRBD2 (5 bases each). Per germline, CDR1 MNHNS and CDR2 SASEGT. This CDR3 contains 16 residues. Deletions cut 6 bases from V and 0 bases from J, with 18 bases between. The CDR3 loop is CASRSSFGTDSYEQYF. CDR3 in DNA: TGTGCCAGCAGATCCTCCTTTGGGACGGACTCCTACGAGCAGTACTTC.

The genes are TRBV5-1 and TRBJ2-2, with 8 bases aligning to TRBD1. V gave up 4 bases and J gave up 5 bases; unmatched junction bases: 7. The CDR3 has 15 residues. From germline, CDR1 is SGHRS and CDR2 YFSETQ. The chain's CDR3 is CASSTGTGSTGELFF. The CDR3 DNA reads TGCGCCAGCAGCACCGGGACAGGCAGTACCGGGGAGCTGTTTTTT. Full variable domain (rest looked up from reference TRBV5-1 and TRBJ2-2): KAGVTQTPRYLIKTRGQQVTLSCSPISGHRSVSWYQQTPGQGLQFLFEYFSETQRNKGNFPGRFSGRQFSNSRSEMNVSTLELGDSALYLCASSTGTGSTGELFFGEGSRLTVL.

Ten or more counts support this clonotype. The chain has TRBV7-6 and TRBJ2-7, with D possibly called TRBD1 or TRBD2 (5 bases each). Germline V gene sequence: CDR1 SGHVS, CDR2 FNYEAQ. The V end was cut by 2 bases, the J end by 1 base, with 15 bases between. This CDR3 is built from 16 residues. The DNA of the CDR3 is TGTGCCAGCAGCTTACCCGCCGGGACGCAATCCTACGAGCAGTACTTC. This translates into CASSLPAGTQSYEQYF.

This clonotype was found once. The V gene is TRBV15, the J gene TRBJ2-3; the match to TRBD2 covers 16 bases. With V trimmed by 10 bases and J by 3 bases, 13 bases remained unmatched. The germline V gene has CDR1 LNHNV and CDR2 YYDKDF (reference sequence). There are 18 residues in the CDR3. CDR3 region: CASPAGTSGGALTDTQYF. DNA of the CDR3: TGTGCCAGCCCAGCCGGGACTAGCGGGGGGGCCTTGACAGATACGCAGTATTTT.

This clonotype turned up a few times. The V gene is TRBV7-4, the J gene TRBJ2-5; 7 positions agree with TRBD1. CDR1 and CDR2 (germline): SGHVT, SQSDAQ. V was pared by 5 bases and J by 7 bases, with 10 bases of the junction left unmatched. This CDR3 region has 14 residues. CDR3 protein: CASSGGQRVWTQYF. The CDR3 nucleotides are TGTGCCAGCAGCGGGGGACAGAGGGTATGGACCCAGTACTTC.

This clonotype was seen a handful of times. This chain connects TRBV2 to TRBJ1-1, with D perhaps matching TRBD1 (6 bases). The V gene lost 10 bases and the J gene lost 0 bases, with 15 bases spanning the gap. CDR1 SNHLY and CDR2 FYNNEI come from the germline V gene. The CDR3 contains 14 residues. The DNA of the CDR3 is TGTGCCACCTGCCAACAGGGCATGAACACTGAAGCTTTCTTT. Protein sequence: CATCQQGMNTEAFF.

In this sample, this clonotype turned up many times. The gene calls are TRBV7-6 and TRBJ1-2; 9 bases match TRBD1. J lost 8 bases, V lost 8 bases, and 3 bases had no gene match. Germline V CDR1 and CDR2: SGHVS, FNYEAQ. The CDR3 is 11 amino acids. The CDR3, as DNA: TGTGCCAGCGGGACAGGGTCCGGCTACACCTTC. Translated: CASGTGSGYTF.

This chain links TRBV11-2 with TRBJ2-1; D not certain. The V end lost 6 bases, the J end lost 13 bases, and 13 bases lay between the germline ends. From germline, CDR1 is SGHAT and CDR2 FQNNGV. The CDR3 loop spans 11 amino acids. Here the CDR3 DNA reads TGTGCCAGCAGTACCGGACCCCTACAGTTCTTC. It yields the protein CASSTGPLQFF.

There are a few counts of this clonotype. V and J are TRBV27 and TRBJ1-2, with no clear D. Germline V gene lookup returns CDR1 MNHEY and CDR2 SMNVEV (reference sequence). V was shortened by 5 bases and J by 6 bases, with 13 bases between the two germline ends. This CDR3 contains 13 residues. CDR3 sequence (DNA): TGTGCCAGCAGTCGCGCTAAACTAGATGGCTACACCTTC. The encoded protein is CASSRAKLDGYTF.

Ten or more counts support this clonotype. The CDR3, as DNA: TGCGCCAGCAGCCTAAAGGCTCCCCGGGACACTAGCTCCTACGAGCAGTACTTC. It yields the protein CASSLKAPRDTSSYEQYF. The chain has TRBV4-1 and TRBJ2-7; TRBD1 might be the D (6 bases). Per germline, CDR1 MGHRA and CDR2 YSYEKL. The V end was cut by 4 bases, the J end by 0 bases, with 22 bases between. The CDR3 loop spans 18 amino acids.

The chain couples TRBV7-8 to TRBJ2-2, with D unresolved. Trimming took off 8 bases at V and 2 bases at J, with 9 bases between the two ends. From germline, CDR1 is SGHVS and CDR2 FQNEAQ. CDR3 length equals 13 residues. CDR3 coding DNA: TGTGCCAGCGGGCGGAGTAACACCGGGGAGCTGTTTTTT. Its translation is CASGRSNTGELFF.

This chain links TRBV20-1 with TRBJ2-7; 9 positions match TRBD2. V lost 1 base to trimming and J lost 4 bases; unmatched junction nucleotides: 8. The CDR3 covers 15 residues. From germline, CDR1 is DFQATT and CDR2 SNEGSKA (reference sequence). The CDR3 DNA reads TGCAGTGCTAGAGGTAGCGGGGGAGACCATTACGAGCAGTACTTC. Translating gives CSARGSGGDHYEQYF.

At least ten counts were recorded for this clonotype. The CDR3 reads CASRHPRRKGSSYNSPLHF. In DNA form, the CDR3 reads TGTGCCAGCAGGCATCCTCGACGCAAGGGAAGCTCCTATAATTCACCCCTCCACTTT. V is TRBV7-2 and J is TRBJ1-6, with no clear D. This CDR3 region has 19 residues. Germline CDR1 and CDR2: SGHTA and FQGNSA. The V end was cut by 6 bases, the J end by 0 bases, with 21 bases between.

This clonotype has more than one count but fewer than ten. This CDR3 is CASSQGGPGGTSYEQYF. CDR3 nucleotides: TGCGCCAGCAGCCAAGGGGGACCGGGGGGGACTTCCTACGAGCAGTACTTC. The J gene is TRBJ2-7, the V gene TRBV4-1, with TRBD2 identical over 8 bases. The CDR3 contains 17 residues. Germline loops: CDR1 MGHRA, CDR2 YSYEKL. With 1 base clipped from V and 1 base from J, the junction kept 9 bases outside the gene matches.

V and J are TRBV27 and TRBJ2-3, with 7 bases aligning to TRBD2. This CDR3 contains 17 residues. Germline loops: CDR1 MNHEY, CDR2 SMNVEV (reference sequence). The V and J ends lost 3 bases and 0 bases, in that order; junction bases with no gene match: 9. Here the CDR3 DNA reads TGTGCCAGCAGTTTTCTGGGCGGGGGAGTTAGCACAGATACGCAGTATTTT. It yields the protein CASSFLGGGVSTDTQYF.

This clonotype occurred a few times. The chain has TRBV19 and TRBJ1-1; no definite D call. CDR3 length equals 14 residues. Per germline, CDR1 LNHDA and CDR2 SQIVND (reference sequence). V was pared by 3 bases and J by 0 bases, with 8 bases between. The CDR3 DNA reads as TGTGCCAGTAGTATGGGAGCCATGAACACTGAAGCTTTCTTT. Translated: CASSMGAMNTEAFF.

This clonotype was detected a few times. The V gene is TRBV20-1, the J gene TRBJ2-1; 10 bases fit TRBD2. CDR3 length equals 17 residues. Germline V gene data show CDR1 as DFQATT and CDR2 as SNEGSKA (reference sequence). V shed 2 bases and J 0 bases; nucleotides not matched to a gene: 7. The CDR3 nucleotides read TGCAGTGCTAGAAGTCTAGCGGGGGCCAACTCCTACAATGAGCAGTTCTTC. Its translation is CSARSLAGANSYNEQFF.

About this clonotype itself: A much larger clonotype is one base distant, so this may be a read error. The rearrangement links TRBV2 to TRBJ2-5, with D perhaps matching TRBD2 (6 bases). V was cut by 1 base and J by 6 bases, with 12 bases left in between. The CDR3 extends over 14 amino acids. Per germline, CDR1 SNHLY and CDR2 FYNNEI. The CDR3 protein is CASSEVEGQKTQYF. DNA of the CDR3: TGTGCCAGCAGTGAAGTGGAGGGTCAAAAGACCCAGTACTTC.